The clone carrying this T cell receptor (beta chain) was observed at least ten times. This entry belongs to a study of T-cell reconstitution after alpha-beta-depleted transplantation in children. The CDR3 loop spans 14 amino acids. Germline V gene sequence: CDR1 MNHEY, CDR2 SMNVEV (reference sequence). V dropped 4 bases and J dropped 3 bases, with 10 bases sitting between them. Unique molecular identifiers were used in preparing the TCRbeta library. TCRdb re-called the PCR reads with MiXCR, one entry per CDR3 protein. The table records about 600,000 distinct CDR3 sequences, more than 9% of them present only once.

The V gene is TRBV27, the J gene TRBJ1-3; tentative D call: TRBD1 (5 bases). This receptor was taken from a human donor who donated a stem cell graft to a child with acute myeloid leukemia. Sample: PBMCs from the stem cell graft donor, taken from the stem cell graft. This CDR3 reads CASSSRDLGNTIYF. The CDR3 coding sequence is TGTGCCAGCAGTTCCCGGGACCTTGGAAACACCATATATTTT.